Presented here are 26 T cell receptor beta chains from one specimen sequenced in a study of OX40 agonist ivuxolimab in advanced cancers. Profiling relied on immunoSEQ multiplex PCR, and the TCRdb table lists in-frame clones only, not all of them. The table includes under 50,000 clones, over 75% detected once. The source was CD4+ or CD8+ T cells sorted from blood, collected in a trial of the OX40 agonist ivuxolimab. The receptor set was obtained from an adult with an advanced solid tumor such as melanoma, head and neck, liver or kidney cancer.

This chain joins TRBV5-1 and TRBJ1-2; perhaps TRBD1 as D (5 bases). The germline gives CDR1 SGHRS, CDR2 YFSETQ. CDR3 length: 14 residues. Trimming took 4 bases from V and 4 from J, leaving 14 bases between them. The CDR3 nucleotides are TGCGCCAGCAGCCTACAGGTTTCGGGCTATGGCTACACCTTC. It codes for CASSLQVSGYGYTF.

This clone was observed a single time. A read error may account for a junction end that differs from germline. The chain is built from TRBV4-2 and TRBJ2-7; 8 bases are a match to TRBD2. The CDR3 contains 12 residues. Germline lookup yields CDR1 LGHNA and CDR2 YNFKEQ. CDR3 sequence: CASSQPAGDFHF. In DNA form, the CDR3 reads TGTGCCAGCAGCCAGCCAGCGGGGGACTTCCACTTC.

J is TRBJ1-5 and V is TRBV19; a weak D match, TRBD1 (6 bases). The CDR3 extends over 17 amino acids. V lost 3 bases, J lost 0 bases, and 15 bases lay in between. In germline, CDR1 is LNHDA, CDR2 SQIVND (reference sequence). The CDR3 is CASSIPGGGISNQPQHF. The CDR3 DNA sequence: TGTGCCAGTAGTATCCCCGGGGGCGGCATTAGCAATCAGCCCCAGCATTTT.

The chain combines TRBV5-1 with TRBJ2-1; 13 nucleotides agree with TRBD2. From germline, CDR1 is SGHRS and CDR2 YFSETQ. The CDR3 runs 15 residues. Trimming removed 4 bases from V and 6 bases from J; junction bases left unmatched: 4. This chain's CDR3 is CASSPTSGGANEQFF. As DNA, the CDR3 is TGCGCCAGCAGCCCTACTAGCGGGGGGGCCAATGAGCAGTTCTTC.

This chain links TRBV7-2 with TRBJ2-7; 8 bases fit TRBD2. Germline loops: CDR1 SGHTA, CDR2 FQGNSA. There are 15 residues in the CDR3. Trimming at V came to 4 bases and at J to 4 bases, leaving 9 bases not matched to a gene. DNA for the CDR3: TGTGCCAGCAGCTCCAACGGGGGGGGGCTTTACGAGCAGTACTTC. As protein: CASSSNGGGLYEQYF.

V usage is TRBV30 and J usage is TRBJ2-2; 8 bases map to TRBD2. The CDR3 has 14 amino acids. In germline, CDR1 is GTSNPN, CDR2 SVGIG (reference sequence). V gave up 7 bases and J gave up 2 bases; unmatched junction bases: 6. The CDR3 loop reads CASYSGTNTGELFF. The CDR3 nucleotides read TGTGCCTCCTATAGCGGGACAAACACCGGGGAGCTGTTTTTT.

This chain connects TRBV28 to TRBJ2-3; TRBD1 aligns across 9 bases. In germline, CDR1 is MDHEN, CDR2 SYDVKM. CDR3 size: 13 residues. V lost 2 bases, J lost 13 bases, and 7 bases stayed unmatched. The CDR3 nucleotides are TGTGCCAGCAGTTTACCTTCGACAGGGGGAAAGTATTTT. This translates into CASSLPSTGGKYF.

The gene calls are TRBV6-5 and TRBJ1-6, with a possible D match to TRBD1 (5 bases). The CDR3 consists of 15 residues. V lost 7 bases and J 5 bases, leaving 15 bases between the germline ends. Per germline, CDR1 MNHEY and CDR2 SVGAGI. The CDR3 nucleotides read TGTGCCAGCACCCAAGGGGTGTTGCATAATTCACCCCTCCACTTT. Translated, it gives CASTQGVLHNSPLHF.

V usage is TRBV4-1 and J usage is TRBJ2-5, with D possibly matching TRBD1 (8 bases). Looked up from germline, CDR1 is MGHRA and CDR2 is YSYEKL. Trimming took off 2 bases at V and 4 bases at J, with 23 bases between the two ends. CDR3 length equals 18 residues. Written as DNA, the CDR3 is TGCGCCAGCAGCCAAAGCGGCCAGGGGGCGGGAGTGGGAGAGACCCAGTACTTC. Its translation is CASSQSGQGAGVGETQYF.

This chain uses TRBV4-3 with TRBJ1-2; D is perhaps TRBD1 (5 bases). Germline V CDR1 and CDR2: LGHNA, YSLEER. The V end was cut by 0 bases, the J end by 6 bases, with 17 bases between. The CDR3 sequence is 16 residues long. This CDR3 reads CASSQDFTGVSHGYTF. In nucleotides, the CDR3 is TGCGCCAGCAGCCAAGATTTCACAGGAGTTAGCCATGGCTACACCTTC.

The chain couples TRBV6-1 to TRBJ1-2; D may be TRBD1 (5 bases). Germline CDR1 reads MNHNS; CDR2 reads SASEGT. The CDR3 runs to 15 residues. V shed 1 base and J shed 4 bases, with 13 bases lying between them. CDR3 amino acids: CASSEVGRGSYGYTF. The CDR3 bases are TGTGCCAGCAGTGAAGTCGGTCGGGGGAGCTATGGCTACACCTTC.

V gene TRBV7-9 combines with J gene TRBJ2-7, with a possible D match to TRBD1 (6 bases). Germline V gene sequence: CDR1 SEHNR, CDR2 FQNEAQ (reference sequence). V was cut by 5 bases and J by 3 bases, with 8 bases left in between. The CDR3 has 12 amino acids. The CDR3 here is CASSTTGYEQYF. The CDR3 DNA follows: TGTGCCAGCAGCACGACAGGCTACGAGCAGTACTTC.

In this sample, this clone turned up once. The chain uses TRBV7-3 and TRBJ2-1; 7 nucleotides align to TRBD2. Losses at the gene ends were 5 bases for V and 1 base for J; bases not matched to a gene: 5. The V gene's germline CDR1 is SGHTA and CDR2 FQGTGA. The CDR3 contains 15 residues. The CDR3 loop is CASSPGLGSYNEQFF. In nucleotides, the CDR3 is TGTGCCAGCAGCCCCGGACTAGGGTCCTACAATGAGCAGTTCTTC. Full variable domain (rest looked up from reference TRBV7-3 and TRBJ2-1): GAGVSQTPSNKVTEKGKYVELRCDPISGHTALYWYRQSLGQGPEFLIYFQGTGAADDSGLPNDRFFAVRPEGSVSTLKIQRTERGDSAVYLCASSPGLGSYNEQFFGPGTRLTVL.

The chain uses TRBV27 and TRBJ1-1; D remains ambiguous. Trimming took off 1 base at V and 0 bases at J, with 6 bases between the two ends. Germline V lookup: CDR1 MNHEY, CDR2 SMNVEV (reference sequence). The CDR3 runs 14 residues. DNA for the CDR3: TGTGCCAGCAGTTTATTATCGATGAACACTGAAGCTTTCTTT. Translation: CASSLLSMNTEAFF.

As to this clone: The identical CDR3 is also encoded by other nucleotide sequences in the sample. The rearrangement joins TRBV30 to TRBJ1-1; tentatively, D is TRBD1 (5 bases). This CDR3 is built from 13 residues. Trimming removed 2 bases at V and 0 bases at J, with 7 bases between. Germline CDR1 GTSNPN, CDR2 SVGIG (reference sequence). The CDR3 DNA reads TGTGCCTGGAGTCGCAGGGTGAACACTGAAGCTTTCTTT. Translated: CAWSRRVNTEAFF.

This chain links TRBV28 with TRBJ2-7, with D tentatively TRBD2 (5 bases). The V gene lost 3 bases and the J gene lost 0 bases, with 9 bases spanning the gap. The CDR3 spans 14 residues. The germline gives CDR1 MDHEN, CDR2 SYDVKM. CDR3 region: CASSFMGSSYEQYF. CDR3 bases: TGTGCCAGCAGTTTCATGGGGAGCTCCTACGAGCAGTACTTC.

V and J are TRBV5-1 and TRBJ2-2, with a tentative D call TRBD1 (6 bases). The CDR3 spans 13 residues. V lost 3 bases, J lost 4 bases, and 7 bases lay in between. Germline V CDR1 and CDR2: SGHRS, YFSETQ. This CDR3 is CASSWGPTGELFF. CDR3 in DNA: TGCGCCAGCAGCTGGGGGCCCACCGGGGAGCTGTTTTTT.

The gene calls are TRBV19 and TRBJ1-2; 7 bases fit TRBD1. The CDR3 is 17 residues long. Germline V gives CDR1 LNHDA, CDR2 SQIVND (reference sequence). After removal of 7 bases from V and 1 base from J, the junction contained 15 bases not matched to a gene. Here the CDR3 reads CASTIGPGTDNNYGYTF. Written as DNA, the CDR3 is TGTGCCAGTACCATCGGACCCGGGACAGACAATAACTATGGCTACACCTTC.

The chain uses TRBV6-5 and TRBJ1-6, with 9 bases lining up with TRBD1. The germline V gene encodes CDR1 MNHEY and CDR2 SVGAGI. With 6 bases clipped from V and 10 bases from J, the junction kept 7 bases outside the gene matches. This CDR3 is 14 amino acids long. Here the CDR3 DNA reads TGTGCCAGCAGACTCACAGGGGGCGAATCACCCCTCCACTTT. Protein sequence: CASRLTGGESPLHF.

The CDR3 nucleotides are TGTGCCAGCAGCCCCAGAGGGAATCAGCCCCAGCATTTT. It yields the protein CASSPRGNQPQHF. The chain combines TRBV9 with TRBJ1-5; D is unclear. In germline, CDR1 is SGDLS, CDR2 YYNGEE. With 4 bases removed from V and 4 bases from J, the gap between germline ends came to 9 bases. This CDR3 has 13 residues.

The rearrangement uses TRBV6-1 and TRBJ2-7; the D gene could be TRBD1 or TRBD2 (5 bases each). V lost 6 bases and J lost 2, with 14 bases in between. CDR1 is MNHNS, CDR2 SASEGT, per germline. The length of the CDR3 is 14 residues. The CDR3 loop reads CASSPLGDPYEQYF. The CDR3 DNA reads as TGTGCCAGCAGCCCCCTGGGGGATCCCTACGAGCAGTACTTC.

V gene TRBV7-7 combines with J gene TRBJ2-2; D not resolved. CDR1 is SSHAT and CDR2 is FNYEAQ in the germline V gene (reference sequence). CDR3 length: 14 amino acids. V shed 0 bases and J shed 4 bases, with 6 bases lying between them. CDR3 residues: CASSLAERTGELFF. CDR3 in DNA: TGTGCCAGCAGCTTAGCCGAGCGCACCGGGGAGCTGTTTTTT.

The chain has TRBV7-2 and TRBJ2-5; TRBD1 matches 7 bases. Germline CDR1 reads SGHTA; CDR2 reads FQGNSA. With V trimmed by 1 base and J by 1 base, 6 bases remained unmatched. The CDR3 runs to 16 residues. The CDR3 here is CASSLGTGVPQETQYF. CDR3 DNA: TGTGCCAGCAGCTTAGGAACAGGGGTCCCCCAAGAGACCCAGTACTTC.

The V and J genes are TRBV30 and TRBJ2-5; D gene unclear. Germline assignment: CDR1 GTSNPN and CDR2 SVGIG (reference sequence). V shed 3 bases and J shed 1 base, with 15 bases lying between them. This CDR3 has 15 residues. The DNA for the CDR3 is TGTGCCTGGAGCCCACACCGAGCAGTCCAAGAGACCCAGTACTTC. It is translated as CAWSPHRAVQETQYF.

The chain employs TRBV11-2 and TRBJ2-3; 9 bases agree with TRBD2. CDR1 SGHAT and CDR2 FQNNGV come from the germline V gene. The CDR3 spans 17 residues. Losses at the gene ends were 6 bases for V and 3 bases for J; bases not matched to a gene: 13. The CDR3 here is CASSPGGSGGYTDTQYF. In DNA form, the CDR3 reads TGTGCCAGCAGTCCAGGAGGGAGCGGGGGGTATACAGATACGCAGTATTTT.

The chain couples TRBV28 to TRBJ1-2, with a tentative D call TRBD1 (5 bases). V lost 4 bases and J 0 bases, leaving 12 bases between the germline ends. Germline CDR1 MDHEN, CDR2 SYDVKM. The CDR3 has 15 residues. DNA of the CDR3: TGTGCCAGCAGTTCCCGGACAAACCCTAACTATGGCTACACCTTC. This translates into CASSSRTNPNYGYTF.